A selection of T cell receptor beta chains follows, all from one sample in a study of memory CD4+ T cells and cytomegalovirus serostatus. Using immunoSEQ multiplex PCR, the repertoire was profiled, and TCRdb retains in-frame clones only, with some absent. This table holds roughly 50,000 clones, 78% found once. Sequences were obtained from memory CD4+ T cells from blood. These receptors originate from an adult in good health and CMV-seronegative. Both conserved end residues are trimmed from each CDR3.

>TRBJ2-7|TRBV5-1
ASSVGQGAYEQY
>TRBJ2-5|TRBV4-2
ASSQDMGAPLQTQY
>TRBJ2-3|TRBV5-4
ASSPGHYTDTQY
>TRBJ2-7|TRBV28
ASSIRQGRYEQY
>TRBJ2-2|TRBV6-4
ASSDTSTGGSTGELF
>TRBJ2-5|TRBV7-2
ASSLGLAEQETQY
>TRBJ2-3|TRBV7-6
ASSRGTQHADTQY
>TRBJ2-1|TRBV11-2
ASSSGHPSYNEQF
>TRBJ1-1|TRBV7-9
ASSLTGGGTEAF
>TRBJ2-2|TRBV19
ASSSPMGRTGGLF
>TRBJ1-6|TRBV6-6
ASRETYNSPLH
>TRBJ1-6|TRBV14
ASSQDPKGSPLH
>TRBJ2-7|TRBV4-2
ASSIRQGGGEQY
>TRBJ1-1|TRBV19
ASSLPGRVTEAF
>TRBJ1-5|TRBV5-1
ASSLSGQGEQPQH
>TRBJ2-5|TRBV18
ASSPPMTSETQY
>TRBJ1-5|TRBV19
ASSTRQGNQPQH
>TRBJ2-3|TRBV7-2
ASSPARGLDTQY
>TRBJ1-1|TRBV6-1
ASSVVRDTEAF
>TRBJ2-7|TRBV5-1
ASSKTGNSYEQY
>TRBJ1-3|TRBV6-1
ASTGTGGLRNTIY
>TRBJ2-2|TRBV6-5
ASSRQGRYTGELF
>TRBJ1-5|TRBV5-4
ASSWGGTRDQPQH
>TRBJ2-1|TRBV11-3
ASSLDGSGTGPSYNEQF
>TRBJ2-3|TRBV27
ASSQTMGDTQY
>TRBJ2-7|TRBV6-1
ASSEGLAGGPGNEQY
>TRBJ1-1|TRBV27
ASRGQLNTEAF
>TRBJ2-5|TRBV29-1
SVGQGAGETQY
>TRBJ1-3|TRBV7-2
ASSLWAGSGNTIY
>TRBJ2-5|TRBV4-1
ASSLGLMETQY
>TRBJ1-2|TRBV19
ASSSGQASGYGYT
>TRBJ2-7|TRBV5-6
ASSLVRGLSYEQY
>TRBJ2-6|TRBV19
AGGVAGANVLT
>TRBJ2-1|TRBV10-1
ASSDRWSRQGVFDEQF
>TRBJ2-7|TRBV11-2
ASSSSPGGREQY
>TRBJ2-7|TRBV5-1
ASSSRQGESYEQY
>TRBJ2-7|TRBV5-4
ASSLAGTSEQY
>TRBJ2-7|TRBV5-1
ASSMGVGNEQY
>TRBJ2-5|TRBV19
ASSAQPQETQY
>TRBJ2-2|TRBV14
ASSQVEGGELF
>TRBJ1-2|TRBV28
ASSSHSTGATTWSYT
>TRBJ1-1|TRBV5-6
ASRTGTGGAWTEAF
>TRBJ2-4|TRBV11-2
ASSSSGGLAKNIQY
>TRBJ1-2|TRBV5-4
ASSWAGGLPLGYT
>TRBJ1-2|TRBV6-9
ASSSGPARDGYT
>TRBJ1-5|TRBV5-6
ASSRTESNQPQH